The subject of this entry is one T cell receptor (beta chain). CDR3 size: 16 residues. The ends lost 4 bases at V and 4 bases at J; junction bases unmatched: 6. The germline V gene has CDR1 SGHNT and CDR2 YYREEE (reference sequence). This specimen comes from a study of blood T cell repertoires in COVID-19. Study information: COVID-19 samples collected from the United States, Italy and Spain covered acute and convalescent phases. From T cells, B-cell-depleted T cells, or PBMCs came the material, which was cDNA or gDNA.

How the authors handled the data: How many nucleated cells were present was estimated from reference gene primer amplification. Assay used: immunoSEQ multiplex PCR; TCRdb lists only in-frame clones, some missing. The D gene and trimming were derived from the DNA, and the V and J assignments and clone size from that table. Of tens of thousands of clones detected, 70% to 90% appear once; the ten largest clones hold 16%. While infection was still active, Seattle patients were enrolled and then followed longitudinally. Sequencing used peripheral blood. This receptor was taken from a man aged 35-49 years with COVID-19, enrolled during active disease. The rearrangement links TRBV5-4 to TRBJ2-6, with TRBD1 identical over 9 bases. Written as DNA, the CDR3 is TGTGCCAGCAGCCCCGGGACAGGGATGGGGGCCAACGTCCTGACTTTC. Translation gives CASSPGTGMGANVLTF. Looking up the rest from reference TRBV5-4 and TRBJ2-6 gives the full variable domain: ETGVTQSPTHLIKTRGQQVTLRCSSQSGHNTVSWYQQALGQGPQFIFQYYREEENGRGNFPPRFSGLQFPNYSSELNVNALELDDSALYLCASSPGTGMGANVLTFGAGSRLTVL.